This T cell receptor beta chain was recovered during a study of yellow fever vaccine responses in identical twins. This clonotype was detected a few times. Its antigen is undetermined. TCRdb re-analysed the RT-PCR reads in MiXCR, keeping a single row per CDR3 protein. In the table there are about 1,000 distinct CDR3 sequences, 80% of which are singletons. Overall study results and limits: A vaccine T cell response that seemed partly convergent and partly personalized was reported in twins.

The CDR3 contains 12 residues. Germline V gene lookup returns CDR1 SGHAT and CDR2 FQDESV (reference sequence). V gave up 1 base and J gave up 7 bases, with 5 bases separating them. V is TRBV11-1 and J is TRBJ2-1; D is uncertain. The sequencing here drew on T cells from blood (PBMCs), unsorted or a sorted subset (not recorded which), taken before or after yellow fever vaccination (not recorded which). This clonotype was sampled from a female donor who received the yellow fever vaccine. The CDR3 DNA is TGTGCCAGCAGCTTAGTAGGAAATGAGCAGTTCTTC. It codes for CASSLVGNEQFF.